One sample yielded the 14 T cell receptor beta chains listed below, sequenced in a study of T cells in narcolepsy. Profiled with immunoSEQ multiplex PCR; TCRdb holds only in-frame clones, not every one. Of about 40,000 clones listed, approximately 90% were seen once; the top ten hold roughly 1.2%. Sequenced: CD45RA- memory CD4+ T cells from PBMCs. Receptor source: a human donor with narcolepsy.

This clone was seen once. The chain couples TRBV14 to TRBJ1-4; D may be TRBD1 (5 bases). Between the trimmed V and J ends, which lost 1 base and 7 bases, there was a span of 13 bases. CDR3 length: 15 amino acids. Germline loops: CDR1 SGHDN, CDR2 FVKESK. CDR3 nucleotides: TGTGCCAGCAGCCAAGGAGGGGAGCGGTCTGAAAAACTGTTTTTT. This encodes CASSQGGERSEKLFF.

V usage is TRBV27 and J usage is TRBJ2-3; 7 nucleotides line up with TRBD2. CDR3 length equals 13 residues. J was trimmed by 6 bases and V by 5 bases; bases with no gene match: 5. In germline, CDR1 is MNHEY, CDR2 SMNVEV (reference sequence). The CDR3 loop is CASSGREGDTQYF. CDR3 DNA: TGTGCCAGCAGTGGCAGGGAGGGGGATACGCAGTATTTT.

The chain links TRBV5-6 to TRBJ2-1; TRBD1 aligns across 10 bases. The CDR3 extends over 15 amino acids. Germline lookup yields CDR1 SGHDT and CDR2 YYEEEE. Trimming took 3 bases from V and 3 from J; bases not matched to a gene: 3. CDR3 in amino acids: CASSSRDRGYNEQFF. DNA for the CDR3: TGTGCCAGCAGCTCCCGGGACAGGGGCTACAATGAGCAGTTCTTC.

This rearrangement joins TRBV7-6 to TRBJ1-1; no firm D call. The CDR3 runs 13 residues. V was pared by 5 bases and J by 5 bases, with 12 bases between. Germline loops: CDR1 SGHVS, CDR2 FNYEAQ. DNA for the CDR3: TGTGCCAGCAGCCCCTTATACTTGACTGAAGCTTTCTTT. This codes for CASSPLYLTEAFF.

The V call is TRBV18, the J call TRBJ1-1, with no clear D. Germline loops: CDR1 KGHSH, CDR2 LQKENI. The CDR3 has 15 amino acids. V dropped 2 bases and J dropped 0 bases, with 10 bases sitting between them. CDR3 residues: CASSPNGGMNTEAFF. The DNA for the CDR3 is TGTGCCAGCTCACCAAACGGCGGGATGAACACTGAAGCTTTCTTT.

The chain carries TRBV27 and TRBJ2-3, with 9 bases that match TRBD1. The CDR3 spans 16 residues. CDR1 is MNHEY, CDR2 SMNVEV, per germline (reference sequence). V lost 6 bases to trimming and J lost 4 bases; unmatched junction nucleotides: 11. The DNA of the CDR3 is TGTGCCAGCAGGCTAGGGCTGGGACAGGGCGCAGATACGCAGTATTTT. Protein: CASRLGLGQGADTQYF.

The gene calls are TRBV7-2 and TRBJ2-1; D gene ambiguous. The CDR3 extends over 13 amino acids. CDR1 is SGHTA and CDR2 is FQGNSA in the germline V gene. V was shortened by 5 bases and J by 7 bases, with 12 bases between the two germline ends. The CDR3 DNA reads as TGTGCCAGCAGCCCCTATATAGGGAATGAGCAGTTCTTC. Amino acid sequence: CASSPYIGNEQFF.

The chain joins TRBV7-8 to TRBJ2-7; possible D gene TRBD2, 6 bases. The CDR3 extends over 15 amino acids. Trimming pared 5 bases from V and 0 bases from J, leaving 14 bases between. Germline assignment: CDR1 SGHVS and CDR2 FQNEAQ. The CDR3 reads CASSSRRESSYEQYF. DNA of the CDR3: TGTGCCAGCAGCAGCCGACGGGAGAGCTCCTACGAGCAGTACTTC.

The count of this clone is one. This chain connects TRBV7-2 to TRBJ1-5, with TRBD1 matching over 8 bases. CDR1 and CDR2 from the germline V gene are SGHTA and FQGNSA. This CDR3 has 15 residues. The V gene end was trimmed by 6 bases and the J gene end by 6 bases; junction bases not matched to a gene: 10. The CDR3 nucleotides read TGTGCCAGCAGACCAGGGGGCGGACTGGGTCAGCCCCAGCATTTT. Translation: CASRPGGGLGQPQHF.

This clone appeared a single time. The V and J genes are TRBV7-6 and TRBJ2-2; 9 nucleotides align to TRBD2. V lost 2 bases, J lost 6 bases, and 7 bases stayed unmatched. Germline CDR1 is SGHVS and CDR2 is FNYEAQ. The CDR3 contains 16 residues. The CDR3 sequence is CASSLLPSGDPGELFF. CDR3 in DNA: TGTGCCAGCAGCTTATTACCTAGCGGGGATCCCGGGGAGCTGTTTTTT.

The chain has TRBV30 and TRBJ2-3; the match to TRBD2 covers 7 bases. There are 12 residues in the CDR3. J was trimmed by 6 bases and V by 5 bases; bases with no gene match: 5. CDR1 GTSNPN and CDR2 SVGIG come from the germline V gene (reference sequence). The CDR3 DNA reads TGTGCCTGGCGGACTAGTGGGGATACGCAGTATTTT. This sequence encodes CAWRTSGDTQYF.

CDR3 protein: CASSPSSRTSGYNEQFF. The CDR3 DNA reads TGTGCCAGCAGCCCGAGTTCCCGGACTAGCGGATACAATGAGCAGTTCTTC. V gene TRBV7-6 combines with J gene TRBJ2-1; 10 bases match TRBD2. CDR3 length: 17 amino acids. The trim removed 5 bases at V and 4 bases at J, leaving 11 bases unmatched. From germline, CDR1 is SGHVS and CDR2 FNYEAQ.

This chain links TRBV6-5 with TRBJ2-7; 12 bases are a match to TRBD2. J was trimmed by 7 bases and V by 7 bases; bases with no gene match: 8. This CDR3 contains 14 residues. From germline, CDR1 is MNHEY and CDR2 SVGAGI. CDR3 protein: CASTGLAGTEEQYF. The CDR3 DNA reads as TGTGCCAGCACCGGACTAGCGGGGACCGAGGAGCAGTACTTC.

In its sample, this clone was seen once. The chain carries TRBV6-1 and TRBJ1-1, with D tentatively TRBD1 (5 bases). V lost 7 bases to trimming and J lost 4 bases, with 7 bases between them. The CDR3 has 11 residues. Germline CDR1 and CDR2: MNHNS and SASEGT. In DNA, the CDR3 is TGTGCCAGCATACAGGCCACTGAAGCTTTCTTT. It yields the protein CASIQATEAFF.